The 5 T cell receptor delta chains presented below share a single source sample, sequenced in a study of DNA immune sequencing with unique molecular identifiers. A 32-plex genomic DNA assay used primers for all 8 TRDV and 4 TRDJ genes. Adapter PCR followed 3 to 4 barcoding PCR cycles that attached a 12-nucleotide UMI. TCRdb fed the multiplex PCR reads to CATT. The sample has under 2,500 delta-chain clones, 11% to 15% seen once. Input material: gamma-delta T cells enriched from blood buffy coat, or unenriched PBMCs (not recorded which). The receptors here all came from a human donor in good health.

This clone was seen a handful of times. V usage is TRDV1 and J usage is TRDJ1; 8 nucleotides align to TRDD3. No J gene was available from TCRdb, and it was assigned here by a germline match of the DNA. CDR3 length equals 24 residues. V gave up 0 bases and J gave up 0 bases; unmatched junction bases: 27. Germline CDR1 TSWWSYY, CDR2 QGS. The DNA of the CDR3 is TGTGCTCTTGGGGAACTCCCCTGGCGCTGGTGGGATACGGTCGGCGGACCGTACACCGATAAACTCATCTTT. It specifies CALGELPWRWWDTVGGPYTDKLIF.

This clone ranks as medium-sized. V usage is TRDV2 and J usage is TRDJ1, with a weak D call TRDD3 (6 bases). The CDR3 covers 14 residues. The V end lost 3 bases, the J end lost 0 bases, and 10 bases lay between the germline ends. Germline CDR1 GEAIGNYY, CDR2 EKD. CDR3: CACDRMGDTDKLIF. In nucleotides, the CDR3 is TGTGCCTGTGACCGAATGGGGGACACCGATAAACTCATCTTT.

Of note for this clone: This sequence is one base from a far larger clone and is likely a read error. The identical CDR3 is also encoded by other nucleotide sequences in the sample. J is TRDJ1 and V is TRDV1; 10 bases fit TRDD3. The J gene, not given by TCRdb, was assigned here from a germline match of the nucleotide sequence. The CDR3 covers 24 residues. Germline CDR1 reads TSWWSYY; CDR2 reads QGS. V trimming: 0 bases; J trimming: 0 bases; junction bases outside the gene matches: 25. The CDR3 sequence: CALGELGASYDRLGDKGYTDKLIF. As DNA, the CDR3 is TGTGCTCTTGGGGAACTAGGGGCCTCCTACGATCGGCTGGGGGATAAAGGGTACACCGATAAACTCATCTTT.

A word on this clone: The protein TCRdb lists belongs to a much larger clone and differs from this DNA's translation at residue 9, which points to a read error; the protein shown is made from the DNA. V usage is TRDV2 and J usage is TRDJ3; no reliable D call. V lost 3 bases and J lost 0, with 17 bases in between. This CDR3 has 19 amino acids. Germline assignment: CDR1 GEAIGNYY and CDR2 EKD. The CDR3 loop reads CACDQIKEKPSWDTRQMFF. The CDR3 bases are TGTGCCTGTGACCAAATCAAGGAGAAGCCCTCCTGGGACACCCGACAGATGTTTTTC.

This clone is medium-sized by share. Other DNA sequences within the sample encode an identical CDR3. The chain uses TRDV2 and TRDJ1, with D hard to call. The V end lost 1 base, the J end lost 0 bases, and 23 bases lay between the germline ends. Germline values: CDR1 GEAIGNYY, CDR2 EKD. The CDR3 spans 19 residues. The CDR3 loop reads CACDTIAGPTVTDTDKLIF. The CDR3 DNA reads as TGTGCCTGTGACACGATAGCTGGTCCGACCGTGACGGACACCGATAAACTCATCTTT.